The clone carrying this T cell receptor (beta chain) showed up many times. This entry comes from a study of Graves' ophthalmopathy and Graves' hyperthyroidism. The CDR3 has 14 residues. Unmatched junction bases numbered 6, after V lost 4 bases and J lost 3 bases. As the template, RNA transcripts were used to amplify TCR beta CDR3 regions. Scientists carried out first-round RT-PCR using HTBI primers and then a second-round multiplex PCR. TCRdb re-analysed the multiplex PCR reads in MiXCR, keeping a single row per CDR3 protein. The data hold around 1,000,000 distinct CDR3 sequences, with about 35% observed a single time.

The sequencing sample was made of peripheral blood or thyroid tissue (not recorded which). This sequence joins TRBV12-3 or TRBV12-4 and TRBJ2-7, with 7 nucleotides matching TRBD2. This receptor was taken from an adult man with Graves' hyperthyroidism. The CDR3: CASSSEAGNYEQYF. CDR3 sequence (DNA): TGTGCCAGCAGTTCCGAAGCGGGAAACTACGAGCAGTACTTC.